The T cell receptor (beta chain) described here comes from a study of blood T cell repertoires in COVID-19. Study-level background: Acute-phase and convalescent COVID-19 samples originated in the United States, Italy and Spain. The analysed material was cDNA or gDNA that came from T cells, B-cell-depleted T cells, or PBMCs.

V lost 4 bases and J lost 2; bases outside the gene matches: 7. The CDR3 is 16 residues long. Looked up from germline, CDR1 is SQVTM and CDR2 is ANQGSEA. In the study's own analysis: Scientists estimated how many nucleated cells there were by amplifying reference gene primers. Profiling relied on immunoSEQ multiplex PCR, and the TCRdb table lists in-frame clones only, not all of them. V and J calls and clone size follow that table, whereas D and trimming were derived from the DNA. The data contain about 160,000 clones, approximately 78% of them singletons. The genes are TRBV29-1 and TRBJ2-7; 14 positions match TRBD2. This receptor was taken from a human donor in a cohort sampled during active COVID-19. Sample: peripheral blood. DNA of the CDR3: TGCAGCGTTGGGGGACTAGCGGGAGAGGTCCCCTACGAGCAGTACTTC. This sequence encodes CSVGGLAGEVPYEQYF.